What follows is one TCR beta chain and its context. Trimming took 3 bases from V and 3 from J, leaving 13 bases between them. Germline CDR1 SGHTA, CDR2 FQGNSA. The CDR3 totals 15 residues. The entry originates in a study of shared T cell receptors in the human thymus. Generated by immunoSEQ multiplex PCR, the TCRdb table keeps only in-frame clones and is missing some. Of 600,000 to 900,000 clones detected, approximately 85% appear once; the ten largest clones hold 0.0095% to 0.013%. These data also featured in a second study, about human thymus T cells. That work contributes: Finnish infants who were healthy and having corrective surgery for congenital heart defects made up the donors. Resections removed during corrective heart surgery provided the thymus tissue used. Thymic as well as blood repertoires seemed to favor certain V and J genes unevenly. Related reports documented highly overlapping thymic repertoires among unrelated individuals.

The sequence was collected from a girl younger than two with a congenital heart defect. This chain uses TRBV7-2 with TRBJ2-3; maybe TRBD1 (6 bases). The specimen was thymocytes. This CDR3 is CASSFPGQRTDTQYF. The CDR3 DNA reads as TGTGCCAGCAGCTTTCCGGGACAAAGGACAGATACGCAGTATTTT.